This entry features one T cell receptor (beta chain) sequence. Its target is unknown. These data come from a study of read filtering for tumor transcriptome and immune sequencing. As for the study in general: Mean patient age was approximately 71 years, range about 40 to 85; roughly 18 male, 11 to 15 female. After DNase treatment, RNA was made into whole-transcriptome libraries. Study-level findings and limits: Around 80% of IR-seq clonotypes had a single read, yet these held around 4% of reads. The sorted CD138-negative fraction was a mixed bone marrow immune population, not purified T cells.

The library was built from about 400 ng RNA with molecular barcoded adaptors for alpha/delta and beta/gamma chains. Each CDR3 protein gets one entry after TCRdb re-called the reads with MiXCR. This table holds roughly 60,000 distinct CDR3 sequences, roughly 20% found once. The germline V gene encodes CDR1 SGHRS and CDR2 YFSETQ. This CDR3 is built from 13 residues. With 4 bases removed from V and 6 bases from J, the gap between germline ends came to 14 bases. Input material: a population of CD138-negative cells sorted from bone marrow. The receptor comes from a donor aged 40 or older with multiple myeloma. This chain uses TRBV5-1 with TRBJ2-7, with a weak D call TRBD2 (5 bases). The CDR3 here is CASSVSTTCEQYF. The DNA of the CDR3 is TGCGCCAGCAGCGTCTCGACTACCTGCGAGCAGTACTTC.